This TCR beta chain was sequenced in a study of T-cell reconstitution after alpha-beta-depleted transplantation in children. Overall study findings and caveats: Some patients' high day-60 TCRbeta diversity was traced to surviving recipient T cells and thymic progenitors.

The TCRbeta library was prepared with unique molecular identifiers. TCRdb ran MiXCR on the PCR reads and lists one entry per CDR3 protein. The sample includes around 200,000 distinct CDR3 sequences, more than 15% of them seen just once. This clonotype has a single count. Its antigen is unknown. The length of the CDR3 is 15 residues. Deletions cut 0 bases from V and 2 bases from J, with 12 bases between. The germline V gene has CDR1 SGHRS and CDR2 YFSETQ. This TCR was recovered from a male patient under 10 years old who had a stem cell transplant for acute lymphoblastic leukemia, so the T cells may come from the graft donor. This rearrangement joins TRBV5-1 to TRBJ2-7; no definite D call. The sequencing here drew on PBMCs, mostly from graft donor cells, taken 360 days after TCRalphabeta/CD19-depleted stem cell transplant. The CDR3 spells CASSLVGYKAYEQYF. The CDR3 DNA follows: TGCGCCAGCAGCTTGGTAGGGTACAAGGCCTACGAGCAGTACTTC.